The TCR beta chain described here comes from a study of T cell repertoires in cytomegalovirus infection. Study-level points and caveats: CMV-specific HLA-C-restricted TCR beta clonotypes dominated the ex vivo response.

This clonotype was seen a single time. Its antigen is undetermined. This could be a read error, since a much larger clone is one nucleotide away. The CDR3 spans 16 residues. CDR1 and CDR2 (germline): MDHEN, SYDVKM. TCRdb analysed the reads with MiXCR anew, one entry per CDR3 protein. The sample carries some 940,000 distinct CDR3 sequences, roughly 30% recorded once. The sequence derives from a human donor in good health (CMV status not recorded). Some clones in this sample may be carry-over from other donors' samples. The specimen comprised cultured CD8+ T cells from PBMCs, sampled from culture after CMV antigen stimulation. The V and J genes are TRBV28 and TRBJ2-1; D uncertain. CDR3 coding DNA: TGTGCCAGCCCGGGCGACGTTTCCGATCTCTACAATGAGCAGTTATTC. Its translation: CASPGDVSDLYNEQLF.